This TCR beta chain was sequenced for a study of T cells in Graves' hyperthyroidism and ophthalmopathy. Study details: Once the initial diagnosis was made, peripheral blood was obtained before any treatment.

This CDR3 is built from 15 residues. The germline CDR1 and CDR2 sequences are SGHDN and FVKESK. V was shortened by 2 bases and J by 2 bases, with 13 bases between the two germline ends. Template material for amplifying TCR beta CDR3 regions consisted of RNA transcripts. Researchers ran a first-round RT-PCR on the TCR CDR3 using the HTBI primer set. TCRdb reprocessed the multiplex PCR reads via MiXCR and lists one record per CDR3 protein. This table has roughly 350,000 distinct CDR3 sequences, around 15% appearing once. Note on this clonotype: Its antigen is unknown.

Notes on the study in general: Researchers found most expanded thyroid clonotypes above 0.001 in blood as well.

The clonotype originates from a woman in her thirties or forties with Graves' ophthalmopathy. The sequenced material came from blood. This chain connects TRBV14 to TRBJ2-7; the D call may be TRBD1 or TRBD2 (5 bases each). The CDR3 nucleotides read TGTGCCAGCAGCCAAAGAGGGGTTGTTGCCTACGAGCAGTACTTC. Residues: CASSQRGVVAYEQYF.